Given below is one T cell receptor (beta chain) in context. This record comes from a study of blood T cell repertoires in COVID-19. Using immunoSEQ multiplex PCR, the repertoire was profiled, and TCRdb retains in-frame clones only, with some absent. The sample lists around 140,000 clones; around 83% were seen once. The CDR3 length is 13 residues. Germline CDR1 is LNHNV and CDR2 is YYDKDF (reference sequence). Trimming took 8 bases from V and 2 from J; bases not matched to a gene: 1. The chain has TRBV15 and TRBJ1-4, with TRBD1 identical over 8 bases. The sequence was obtained from a man in his 60s with active or convalescent COVID-19. Sequencing input: peripheral blood. The CDR3 sequence: CATQGATNEKLFF. CDR3 DNA: TGTGCCACCCAGGGGGCGACTAATGAAAAACTGTTTTTT.